These 20 T cell receptor beta chains were all obtained from the same sample, sequenced in a study of blood T cells in healthy people across ages (dated by TCRdb to the mid-2010s). Receptors were amplified or captured by 5' RACE. A second roughly 7 to 11 cycle PCR used a sample-barcoded 5' primer and a J-beta primer mix. Through fastp at Q25 and MiXCR, TCRdb rebuilt clones from the public reads, retaining in-frame beta chains. Rows with one shared CDR3 protein collapse into an entry with the most common genes and DNA. In all, the sample holds over 1,500,000 distinct CDR3 sequences, and around 42% of those were seen once. Of the sample, about 23% is held by the ten largest clones. Input material: blood. Receptors were obtained from a human donor in good health.

This clonotype was seen only a few times. CDR3 residues: CASSLDLKGPDTQYF. As DNA, the CDR3 is TGTGCCAGCAGCTTAGACCTAAAAGGCCCAGATACGCAGTATTTT. This sequence joins TRBV7-2 and TRBJ2-3; no firm D call. Per germline, CDR1 SGHTA and CDR2 FQGNSA. This CDR3 spans 15 amino acids. Trimming took off 1 base at V and 4 bases at J, with 12 bases between the two ends.

A word on this clonotype: One junction end disagrees with the germline gene, perhaps due to a read error. This chain links TRBV3-1 with TRBJ2-5; 10 bases are shared with TRBD2. The CDR3 totals 19 residues. Germline loops: CDR1 LGHDT, CDR2 YNNKEL (reference sequence). The CDR3 bases are TGTGCCAGCAGTCAAGGGGTGCTAGCGGGAGTAAGGGCCCAAGAGACCCAGTACTTC. Protein: CASSQGVLAGVRAQETQYF.

The rearrangement uses TRBV2 and TRBJ2-7, with a tentative D call TRBD1 (6 bases). CDR3 size: 12 residues. V lost 10 bases to trimming and J lost 1 base, with 11 bases between them. Germline V gene sequence: CDR1 SNHLY, CDR2 FYNNEI. The CDR3 loop reads CATKDRSYEQYF. In DNA form, the CDR3 reads TGTGCCACGAAAGACAGGTCCTACGAGCAGTACTTC.

The chain recombines TRBV6-2 or TRBV6-3 with TRBJ2-3; D not resolved. This CDR3 comprises 13 residues. The V end was cut by 2 bases, the J end by 6 bases, with 9 bases between. Germline values: CDR1 MNHEY, CDR2 SVGEGT. The CDR3 DNA follows: TGTGCCAGCAGTTACAGGTCCTGGGATACGCAGTATTTT. Translated: CASSYRSWDTQYF.

This chain links TRBV27 with TRBJ1-1; D gene uncertain. This CDR3 is built from 13 residues. V was pared by 2 bases and J by 3 bases, with 7 bases between. In germline, CDR1 is MNHEY, CDR2 SMNVEV (reference sequence). In DNA form, the CDR3 reads TGTGCCAGCAGTTTAGCGGATTACACTGAAGCTTTCTTT. Its protein product is CASSLADYTEAFF.

Many counts were recorded for this clonotype. This CDR3 reads CASSLGGQYGYTF. CDR3 bases: TGTGCCAGCAGCTTGGGGGGACAGTATGGCTACACCTTC. The rearrangement links TRBV7-2 to TRBJ1-2; 7 bases map to TRBD1. Germline assignment: CDR1 SGHTA and CDR2 FQGNSA. CDR3 size: 13 residues. V trimming: 3 bases; J trimming: 5 bases; junction bases outside the gene matches: 3.

The genes are TRBV27 and TRBJ1-6, with TRBD1 as a possible D gene (6 bases). The germline V and J ends were trimmed by 2 bases and 6 bases, with 8 bases remaining between them. Per the germline V gene, CDR1 is MNHEY and CDR2 is SMNVEV (reference sequence). This CDR3 has 14 residues. DNA for the CDR3: TGTGCCAGCAGTTTAAGGGGGTTTAATTCACCCCTCCACTTT. Protein: CASSLRGFNSPLHF.

The V gene is TRBV20-1, the J gene TRBJ2-4; D possibly corresponds to TRBD1 (6 bases). The closer fit of TRBJ2-5 to the DNA end suggests the J call may be wrong. The CDR3 loop spans 14 amino acids. Germline V gene lookup returns CDR1 DFQATT and CDR2 SNEGSKA (reference sequence). The CDR3 loop reads CSAAPPTGYETQYF. As DNA, the CDR3 is TGCAGTGCCGCGCCTCCGACAGGTTATGAGACCCAGTACTTC.

The rearrangement links TRBV14 to TRBJ2-5, with D maybe TRBD1 (6 bases). The germline gives CDR1 SGHDN, CDR2 FVKESK. V lost 1 base, J lost 0 bases, and 12 bases lay in between. The CDR3 loop spans 16 amino acids. The CDR3 spells CASSQGEWGHQETQYF. The DNA of the CDR3 is TGTGCCAGCAGCCAAGGCGAATGGGGGCACCAAGAGACCCAGTACTTC.

DNA of the CDR3: TGTGCCAGCAGCTCCAACGCCGGGGCCCAAGAGACCCAGTACTTC. As protein: CASSSNAGAQETQYF. J is TRBJ2-5 and V is TRBV7-2; D might be TRBD1 or TRBD2, each matching 5 bases. Germline V gene sequence: CDR1 SGHTA, CDR2 FQGNSA. The CDR3 has 15 residues. V gave up 4 bases and J gave up 1 base, with 13 bases separating them.

The J gene is TRBJ1-2, the V gene TRBV18; D possibly corresponds to TRBD1 (6 bases). V gave up 3 bases and J gave up 8 bases, with 19 bases separating them. The CDR3 covers 15 residues. CDR1 is KGHSH and CDR2 is LQKENI in the germline V gene. CDR3 residues: CASSPTRQALEGYTF. CDR3 sequence (DNA): TGTGCCAGCTCACCTACCCGACAGGCCTTGGAGGGCTACACCTTC.

The genes are TRBV10-3 and TRBJ2-1; TRBD1 might be the D (6 bases). V gave up 3 bases and J gave up 12 bases, with 18 bases separating them. Germline lookup yields CDR1 ENHRY and CDR2 SYGVKD. The CDR3 is 14 amino acids. The CDR3, as DNA: TGTGCCATCAGTGATCAGGGTAAGGGGGAGTCGCAGTTCTTC. This encodes CAISDQGKGESQFF.

This clonotype has only one observation. This rearrangement joins TRBV15 to TRBJ2-7, with 9 bases lining up with TRBD1. Unmatched junction bases numbered 9, after V lost 0 bases and J lost 3 bases. The CDR3 runs to 17 residues. Germline values: CDR1 LNHNV, CDR2 YYDKDF (reference sequence). DNA of the CDR3: TGTGCCACCAGCAGAGATAGAGTCGGGACAGGGAACTACGAGCAGTACTTC. This translates into CATSRDRVGTGNYEQYF.

This clonotype occurred a few times. The chain is built from TRBV6-2 or TRBV6-3 and TRBJ1-2; D gene uncertain. This CDR3 has 14 amino acids. Germline V CDR1 and CDR2: MNHEY, SVGEGT. Trimming removed 6 bases from V and 7 bases from J, with 18 bases in between. CDR3 coding DNA: TGTGCCAGCAGCCAAACAGAGGAGGAATCTGGCTACACCTTC. This sequence encodes CASSQTEEESGYTF.

This clonotype was found once. This chain connects TRBV5-1 to TRBJ1-1; no reliable D call. CDR3 length: 13 amino acids. Germline values: CDR1 SGHRS, CDR2 YFSETQ. Trimming shortened V by 1 base and J by 8 bases, and 12 bases separated the two germline ends. CDR3 in DNA: TGCGCCAGCAGCTTGAGTGGAAGCCCAGAAGCTTTCTTT. Translating it yields CASSLSGSPEAFF.

The V and J genes are TRBV28 and TRBJ1-5; 10 nucleotides match TRBD1. Germline V gives CDR1 MDHEN, CDR2 SYDVKM. The CDR3 has 15 residues. The ends lost 2 bases at V and 3 bases at J; junction bases unmatched: 1. CDR3 DNA: TGTGCCAGCAGTTTAAGACAGGGGGCCAATCAGCCCCAGCATTTT. Its protein is CASSLRQGANQPQHF.

The chain is built from TRBV6-1 and TRBJ1-1; 8 nucleotides line up with TRBD1. This CDR3 spans 14 amino acids. V lost 5 bases to trimming and J lost 7 bases; unmatched junction nucleotides: 9. Germline lookup yields CDR1 MNHNS and CDR2 SASEGT. The CDR3 is CASSLWDRRGEAFF. CDR3 nucleotide sequence: TGTGCCAGCAGTTTATGGGACAGGCGCGGTGAAGCTTTCTTT.

This clonotype was seen a handful of times. The chain employs TRBV24-1 and TRBJ2-1, with TRBD1 matching over 7 bases. Unmatched junction bases numbered 4, after V lost 7 bases and J lost 8 bases. The germline V gene has CDR1 KGHDR and CDR2 SFDVKD. The CDR3 loop spans 12 amino acids. The chain's CDR3 is CATSLQGYEQFF. The CDR3 bases are TGTGCCACCAGCCTACAGGGGTATGAGCAGTTCTTC.

Turning to this clonotype: The junction differs from germline at one of its ends, possibly a read error. The V gene is TRBV2, the J gene TRBJ1-2; TRBD1 is a possible D gene (5 bases). Germline CDR1 and CDR2: SNHLY and FYNNEI. The CDR3 is made up of 13 amino acids. Here the CDR3 reads CTSSWRPGNGYTF. CDR3 nucleotide sequence: TGTACCAGCAGTTGGAGGCCAGGGAATGGCTACACCTTC.

The V and J genes are TRBV10-3 and TRBJ2-3; D gene uncertain. The CDR3 totals 13 residues. V was pared by 8 bases and J by 4 bases, with 13 bases between. CDR1 is ENHRY, CDR2 SYGVKD, per germline. CDR3 sequence reads: CAISASDPDTQYF. The DNA of the CDR3 is TGTGCCATCTCGGCCTCCGATCCAGATACGCAGTATTTT.